The source of this T cell receptor (beta chain) is a study of T cells in Graves' hyperthyroidism and ophthalmopathy. A Clinical Activity Score of at least 3, a NOSPECS grade of at least 4 and a duration under 3 months were recorded in the ophthalmopathy patients. Reasons for excluding patients were uncontrolled infection, other autoimmune disease, pregnancy or lactation. Trimming took 2 bases from V and 1 from J; bases not matched to a gene: 10. The CDR3 loop spans 17 amino acids. CDR1 and CDR2 (germline): MDHEN, SYDVKM. This clonotype showed up many times. It was RNA transcripts that yielded the amplified TCR beta CDR3 regions. HTBI primers were the set used in a first-round RT-PCR of the TCR CDR3. A single record per CDR3 protein comes from TCRdb applying MiXCR to the multiplex PCR reads. The sample shows about 600,000 distinct CDR3 sequences, 12% to 15% of them seen only once.

Sequencing was carried out using blood. The receptor was derived from a woman younger than 35 with Graves' ophthalmopathy. The rearrangement joins TRBV28 to TRBJ1-2, with 7 positions matching TRBD1. In nucleotides, the CDR3 is TGTGCCAGCAGTTTAACGCTAATTAACAGGGGTAACTATGGCTACACCTTC. Protein sequence: CASSLTLINRGNYGYTF.